These 28 T cell receptor beta chains share one sample of origin, sequenced in a study of prognosis after radiotherapy for stage I lung cancer. Template was genomic DNA; TCR beta CDR3 amplified in two multiplex PCR rounds. The first PCR round targeted every TRBV and TRBJ gene with specific primers. A single record per CDR3 protein comes from TCRdb applying MiXCR to the multiplex PCR reads. This table holds more than 25,000 distinct CDR3 sequences, around 30% found once. Sequenced material: PBMCs, taken before or after stereotactic body radiation therapy (not recorded which). Receptor source: a donor of 50 years or more with non-small cell lung cancer.

A few counts support this clonotype. V usage is TRBV18 and J usage is TRBJ2-2; 7 nucleotides align to TRBD1. From germline, CDR1 is KGHSH and CDR2 LQKENI. V lost 3 bases and J lost 1; bases outside the gene matches: 2. CDR3 length: 15 amino acids. The CDR3 DNA is TGTGCCAGCTCACCGGGACAGATGAACACCGGGGAGCTGTTTTTT. Translating it yields CASSPGQMNTGELFF.

In regard to this clonotype: Given a much more abundant clone one base away, this may be a read error. CDR3 loop: CAINGRAGRFAGELFF. CDR3 nucleotides: TGTGCCATCAACGGGAGGGCGGGAAGGTTTGCCGGGGAGCTGTTTTTT. V and J are TRBV10-3 and TRBJ2-2, with 8 bases that match TRBD2. The CDR3 extends over 16 amino acids. Germline-derived CDR1 and CDR2 are ENHRY and SYGVKD. V was pared by 7 bases and J by 6 bases, with 13 bases of the junction left unmatched.

This clonotype was counted ten times or more. The V gene is TRBV2, the J gene TRBJ2-1, with TRBD2 identical over 8 bases. Germline V lookup: CDR1 SNHLY, CDR2 FYNNEI. J was trimmed by 2 bases and V by 6 bases; bases with no gene match: 12. The CDR3 has 17 amino acids. The CDR3 is CASSPPRLAKTYNEQFF. The CDR3 DNA sequence: TGTGCCAGCAGCCCCCCCCGACTAGCGAAGACCTACAATGAGCAGTTCTTC.

The chain carries TRBV6-1 and TRBJ2-5; D gene uncertain. This CDR3 comprises 13 residues. V was pared by 1 base and J by 5 bases, with 8 bases between. Germline V gene sequence: CDR1 MNHNS, CDR2 SASEGT. CDR3 nucleotide sequence: TGTGCCAGCAGTGAAGAGGGTTTGGAGACCCAGTACTTC. The encoded protein is CASSEEGLETQYF.

The chain uses TRBV29-1 and TRBJ2-2; maybe TRBD2 (6 bases). V lost 2 bases and J lost 3, with 16 bases in between. Germline V gene lookup returns CDR1 SQVTM and CDR2 ANQGSEA. CDR3 length equals 16 residues. CDR3 sequence reads: CSVESGDYADTGELFF. The CDR3 nucleotides are TGCAGCGTTGAATCGGGAGATTACGCGGACACCGGGGAGCTGTTTTTT.

This clonotype was picked up many times. V gene TRBV9 combines with J gene TRBJ1-2; D gene ambiguous. This CDR3 has 12 amino acids. Trimming took off 3 bases at V and 6 bases at J, with 9 bases between the two ends. Germline CDR1 SGDLS, CDR2 YYNGEE. DNA of the CDR3: TGTGCCAGCAGCGCCGCCGTCGATGGCTACACCTTC. Its protein product is CASSAAVDGYTF.

The table lists this clonotype with many counts. This chain uses TRBV20-1 with TRBJ2-7; 13 nucleotides line up with TRBD2. CDR3 length equals 16 residues. Germline assignment: CDR1 DFQATT and CDR2 SNEGSKA (reference sequence). The V gene end was trimmed by 3 bases and the J gene end by 2 bases; junction bases not matched to a gene: 7. CDR3 DNA sequence: TGCAGTGCTAGGAAACCGGGACTAGCGGGACCCTACGAGCAGTACTTC. Encoded protein: CSARKPGLAGPYEQYF.

V usage is TRBV7-2 and J usage is TRBJ1-1, with D possibly matching TRBD1 (6 bases). Per the germline V gene, CDR1 is SGHTA and CDR2 is FQGNSA. The CDR3 loop spans 14 amino acids. With 5 bases removed from V and 3 bases from J, the gap between germline ends came to 13 bases. The CDR3 reads CASSQTEGDTEAFF. The CDR3 coding sequence is TGTGCCAGCAGCCAAACGGAGGGGGACACTGAAGCTTTCTTT.

This clonotype was seen ten or more times. The chain carries TRBV13 and TRBJ2-7; TRBD2 matches at 10 bases. Losses at the gene ends were 5 bases for V and 1 base for J; bases not matched to a gene: 5. CDR1 PRHDT and CDR2 FYEKMQ come from the germline V gene (reference sequence). This CDR3 region has 15 residues. The CDR3 spells CASSPRTSGSYEQYF. CDR3 bases: TGTGCCAGCAGCCCTAGGACTAGCGGTTCCTACGAGCAGTACTTC.

For this clonotype: Sequence at one end of the junction differs from germline and may be a read error. The V call is TRBV12-5, the J call TRBJ2-2; tentatively, D is TRBD1 (6 bases). Germline V lookup: CDR1 LGHNT, CDR2 FRNRAP. The CDR3 spans 18 residues. CDR3 in DNA: TGTGTTAGTGGTTTGTCCTCATTGTGGGGGCGGAGGACCGGGGAGCTGTTTTTT. Residues: CVSGLSSLWGRRTGELFF.

This chain uses TRBV20-1 with TRBJ1-4; no reliable D call. CDR3 length: 14 residues. The germline gives CDR1 DFQATT, CDR2 SNEGSKA (reference sequence). Trimming stripped 6 bases from V and 2 bases from J, with 13 bases between. Here the CDR3 DNA reads TGCAGTGCACGACGGACGGATACTAATGAAAAACTGTTTTTT. Its translation is CSARRTDTNEKLFF.

This clonotype was found a few times. It may be a read error: a sequence one base away is much more abundant. The chain joins TRBV7-8 to TRBJ2-7; D unclear. V shed 3 bases and J shed 3 bases, with 9 bases lying between them. The germline CDR1 and CDR2 sequences are SGHVS and FQNEAQ. The CDR3 is 13 residues long. In nucleotides, the CDR3 is TGTGCCAGCAGCTTCGGCATCTACTACGAGCAGTACTTC. The encoded protein is CASSFGIYYEQYF.

This clonotype was observed at least ten times. The CDR3 reads CAISEFGSHNEQFF. As DNA, the CDR3 is TGTGCCATCAGTGAGTTTGGTAGCCACAATGAGCAGTTCTTC. This chain connects TRBV10-3 to TRBJ2-1; D remains ambiguous. This CDR3 spans 14 amino acids. V was cut by 1 base and J by 5 bases, with 9 bases left in between. CDR1 is ENHRY and CDR2 is SYGVKD in the germline V gene.

This clonotype was detected only a few times. V usage is TRBV6-2 or TRBV6-3 and J usage is TRBJ2-3; 12 bases line up with TRBD1. V lost 5 bases and J lost 4; bases outside the gene matches: 4. The CDR3 is 15 amino acids. Germline V gene lookup returns CDR1 MNHEY and CDR2 SVGEGT. CDR3 loop: CASSEGTGGADTQYF. CDR3 nucleotide sequence: TGTGCCAGCAGTGAAGGGACAGGGGGCGCAGATACGCAGTATTTT.

This clonotype came up many times. CDR3 DNA sequence: TGTGCCAGCAAATGGGGGGCCTCCTACGAGCAGTACTTC. Protein: CASKWGASYEQYF. The rearrangement uses TRBV12-3 or TRBV12-4 and TRBJ2-7; TRBD1 or TRBD2 may be the D gene (6 bases each). The CDR3 loop spans 13 amino acids. The ends were cut back, 7 bases at V and 0 bases at J, with 10 bases in the middle.

This clonotype was counted many times. The junction does not match germline at one end; this may be a read error. This sequence joins TRBV25-1 and TRBJ2-5; D could derive from TRBD1 or TRBD2 (5 bases each). Germline CDR1 is MGHDK and CDR2 is SYGVNS. This CDR3 is 17 amino acids long. CDR3 bases: TGTGCCAGCAGTGACCCGTCGACAGCGGCAAGTGAAGACACCCAGTACTTC. Translation gives CASSDPSTAASEDTQYF.

This clonotype has at least ten counts. The rearrangement uses TRBV30 and TRBJ2-3, with unresolved D. Germline V gene sequence: CDR1 GTSNPN, CDR2 SVGIG (reference sequence). V was clipped by 2 bases and J by 4 bases, with 10 bases between them. This CDR3 is built from 13 residues. CDR3 sequence reads: CAWSPALPDTQYF. CDR3 sequence (DNA): TGTGCCTGGAGTCCCGCCCTGCCAGATACGCAGTATTTT.

The sample holds many counts of this clonotype. The V and J genes are TRBV7-6 and TRBJ2-5; a possible D gene is TRBD2 (6 bases). Germline-derived CDR1 and CDR2 are SGHVS and FNYEAQ. With 1 base removed from V and 0 bases from J, the gap between germline ends came to 12 bases. The CDR3 extends over 16 amino acids. CDR3 loop: CASSLEVRRDQETQYF. Written as DNA, the CDR3 is TGTGCCAGCAGCTTAGAAGTCCGGAGGGACCAAGAGACCCAGTACTTC.

Details on this clonotype: A clone one base away is much larger, so this may be a read error. The chain joins TRBV20-1 to TRBJ2-7; 8 bases agree with TRBD2. The CDR3 is 14 amino acids. The junction had 12 bases not matched to a gene; V was cut back by 5 bases and J by 6 bases. CDR1 is DFQATT, CDR2 SNEGSKA, per germline (reference sequence). The CDR3 protein is CSAPAGGRLGEQYF. Here the CDR3 DNA reads TGCAGTGCTCCCGCGGGCGGGAGGTTGGGCGAGCAGTACTTC.

The V call is TRBV27, the J call TRBJ2-3; TRBD2 aligns across 9 bases. This CDR3 has 16 amino acids. J lost 4 bases, V lost 6 bases, and 11 bases had no gene match. Germline loops: CDR1 MNHEY, CDR2 SMNVEV (reference sequence). The CDR3 region is CASRRRAGGFSDTQYF. CDR3 coding DNA: TGTGCCAGCAGACGACGGGCGGGAGGGTTCTCAGATACGCAGTATTTT.

The rearrangement joins TRBV9 to TRBJ2-3; TRBD2 matches 7 bases. CDR3 length: 18 amino acids. After removal of 0 bases from V and 4 bases from J, the junction contained 14 bases not matched to a gene. CDR1 is SGDLS, CDR2 YYNGEE, per germline. The CDR3 nucleotides are TGTGCCAGCAGCGTAGCAACACAAGGGGACTACGGCCCAGATACGCAGTATTTT. Encoded protein: CASSVATQGDYGPDTQYF. The variable domain in full, completed from reference TRBV9 and TRBJ2-3, reads DSGVTQTPKHLITATGQRVTLRCSPRSGDLSVYWYQQSLDQGLQFLIQYYNGEERAKGNILERFSAQQFPDLHSELNLSSLELGDSALYFCASSVATQGDYGPDTQYFGPGTRLTVL.

On this clonotype itself: Given a much more abundant clone one base away, this may be a read error. The rearrangement links TRBV7-2 to TRBJ1-1, with D possibly matching TRBD1 (5 bases). CDR3 length: 14 amino acids. The V end was cut by 5 bases, the J end by 1 base, with 11 bases between. The germline CDR1 and CDR2 sequences are SGHTA and FQGNSA. Here the CDR3 reads CASSRRTWNTEAFF. CDR3 DNA: TGTGCCAGCAGCCGCCGGACATGGAACACTGAAGCTTTCTTT.

This clonotype was seen ten or more times. The V and J genes are TRBV12-3 or TRBV12-4 and TRBJ2-1, with 9 bases matching TRBD1. With V trimmed by 5 bases and J by 5 bases, 7 bases remained unmatched. This CDR3 is built from 15 residues. The CDR3 spells CASSPGQGPNNEQFF. In DNA form, the CDR3 reads TGTGCCAGCAGTCCGGGACAGGGTCCCAACAATGAGCAGTTCTTC.

With respect to this clonotype: A far larger clone is one base from this, pointing to a likely read error. The genes are TRBV6-6 and TRBJ2-5; no clear D. Germline V gene sequence: CDR1 MNHNY, CDR2 SVGAGI (reference sequence). Trimming removed 4 bases from V and 2 bases from J, with 8 bases in between. The CDR3 has 13 residues. CDR3 coding DNA: TGTGCCAGCAGTTGCTCGAGACAAGAGACCCAGTACTTC. Residues: CASSCSRQETQYF.

The chain couples TRBV19 to TRBJ1-5; D unclear. Trimming took off 5 bases at V and 6 bases at J, with 17 bases between the two ends. This CDR3 region has 15 residues. Germline CDR1 LNHDA, CDR2 SQIVND (reference sequence). The CDR3 protein is CASSYTVSLSQPQHF. The CDR3 DNA follows: TGTGCCAGTAGTTACACAGTATCCTTGAGTCAGCCCCAGCATTTT.

This clonotype was detected many times. The CDR3 loop reads CASSLGEGAYEQYF. The DNA for the CDR3 is TGTGCCAGTAGCCTCGGGGAAGGCGCCTACGAGCAGTACTTC. The chain recombines TRBV19 with TRBJ2-7, with a tentative D call TRBD2 (5 bases). CDR1 and CDR2 from the germline V gene are LNHDA and SQIVND (reference sequence). Trimming took off 6 bases at V and 2 bases at J, with 14 bases between the two ends. The CDR3 runs to 14 residues.

The rearrangement links TRBV6-1 to TRBJ2-2, with D maybe TRBD1 (5 bases). The V and J ends lost 10 bases and 2 bases respectively, with 8 bases between them. CDR1 is MNHNS and CDR2 is SASEGT in the germline V gene. The CDR3 runs to 12 residues. CDR3 bases: TGTGCCACCCAGGGTAACACCGGGGAGCTGTTTTTT. The encoded protein is CATQGNTGELFF.

This clonotype occurred many times. This rearrangement joins TRBV5-1 to TRBJ2-5; no clear D. The germline V gene has CDR1 SGHRS and CDR2 YFSETQ. The CDR3 runs to 14 residues. V was clipped by 1 base and J by 9 bases, with 16 bases between them. CDR3 in amino acids: CASSLRPFDGSQYF. DNA of the CDR3: TGCGCCAGCAGCTTGCGTCCCTTTGATGGTTCCCAGTACTTC.